Detailed here is one T cell receptor beta chain. No antigen is known for it. This CDR3 is 14 amino acids long. CDR1 and CDR2 from the germline V gene are MNHEY and SVGEGT. Trimming left V 6 bases short and J 1 base short, with 13 bases between. MiXCR, applied by TCRdb to the 5' RACE reads, yields one record per CDR3 protein. Among approximately 66,000 distinct CDR3 sequences listed, approximately 13% were seen once. This sample stems from a study of early T cells in non-severe SARS-CoV-2 infection. Notes on the study in general: Clonotype matching in VDJdb favored anti-spike CD8 responses and did not capture private and CD4 specificities.

This clonotype was sampled from an adult who was a healthcare worker with PCR-confirmed SARS-CoV-2 infection or an uninfected control (not recorded which). V and J are TRBV6-2 or TRBV6-3 and TRBJ2-7; the D gene could be TRBD1 or TRBD2 (5 bases each). Sequenced: whole blood. For the CDR3, the DNA is TGTGCCAGCAGAACGCCGGGACGTTCCTACGAGCAGTACTTC. Residues: CASRTPGRSYEQYF.